This TCR beta chain originates from a study of cytomegalovirus exposure and HLA in healthy donors. Primers included in the PCR were 60 Vbeta and 13 Jbeta primers. Produced via immunoSEQ multiplex PCR; TCRdb's table is partial and in-frame only. The table records about 52,000 clones, around 72% of them present only once. Germline lookup yields CDR1 WNHNN and CDR2 SYGVQD (reference sequence). The CDR3 length is 14 residues. The V gene lost 5 bases and the J gene lost 3 bases, with 13 bases spanning the gap. J is TRBJ2-5 and V is TRBV10-1; D gene ambiguous. The specimen was PBMCs. The sequence was obtained from a man aged 18 to 35 in good health and CMV-seronegative. CDR3 DNA sequence: TGCGCCAGCAGTCGCACAGCTTCGGAAGAGACCCAGTACTTC. Encoded protein: CASSRTASEETQYF.